What follows are 32 T cell receptor beta chains derived from one specimen sequenced in a study of blood T cell repertoires in COVID-19. This table comes from immunoSEQ multiplex PCR, and its TCRdb copy is limited to in-frame clones, with some not included. The data show fewer than 350,000 clones, around 84% seen once. The sample taken for sequencing was PBMCs or T cells enriched from blood (not recorded which). Receptors were obtained from a woman between 45 and 60 years old who had recovered from COVID-19.

The CDR3 DNA is TGCGCCAGCAGCTTGACGGATAATTCACCCCTCCACTTT. Its translation is CASSLTDNSPLHF. The chain links TRBV5-1 to TRBJ1-6; D not certain. Germline V gene data show CDR1 as SGHRS and CDR2 as YFSETQ. CDR3 length equals 13 residues. With 1 base removed from V and 5 bases from J, the gap between germline ends came to 4 bases. The full variable domain, its missing parts supplied by reference TRBV5-1 and TRBJ1-6, is KAGVTQTPRYLIKTRGQQVTLSCSPISGHRSVSWYQQTPGQGLQFLFEYFSETQRNKGNFPGRFSGRQFSNSRSEMNVSTLELGDSALYLCASSLTDNSPLHFGNGTRLTVT.

The V call is TRBV5-6, the J call TRBJ2-7, with D possibly being TRBD2 (7 bases). In germline, CDR1 is SGHDT, CDR2 YYEEEE. The CDR3 is 14 residues long. The V and J ends lost 2 bases and 7 bases respectively, with 16 bases between them. As DNA, the CDR3 is TGTGCCAGCAGCTTTCAGGCAGGGGAGGGGGAGCAGTACTTC. It translates to CASSFQAGEGEQYF. Looking up the rest from reference TRBV5-6 and TRBJ2-7 gives the full variable domain: DAGVTQSPTHLIKTRGQQVTLRCSPKSGHDTVSWYQQALGQGPQFIFQYYEEEERQRGNFPDRFSGHQFPNYSSELNVNALLLGDSALYLCASSFQAGEGEQYFGPGTRLTVT.

The rearrangement uses TRBV6-5 and TRBJ1-5, with 7 nucleotides matching TRBD1. V was clipped by 1 base and J by 7 bases; unmatched bases: 7. The CDR3 covers 15 residues. The germline V gene encodes CDR1 MNHEY and CDR2 SVGAGI. The CDR3 spells CASSYYPTGEQPQHF. CDR3 in DNA: TGTGCCAGCAGTTACTATCCCACAGGGGAACAGCCCCAGCATTTT.

V and J are TRBV3-1 (or the pseudogene TRBV3-2) and TRBJ2-5, with 10 bases fitting TRBD2. Germline lookup yields CDR1 LGHDT and CDR2 YNNKEL (reference sequence). The CDR3 sequence is 13 residues long. Trimming removed 11 bases from V and 5 bases from J; junction bases left unmatched: 8. CDR3 coding DNA: TGTGCCGCCGGGACTAGCGCGCGGGAGACCCAGTACTTC. It translates to CAAGTSARETQYF.

The genes are TRBV29-1 and TRBJ1-5, with D maybe TRBD1 (5 bases). Looked up from germline, CDR1 is SQVTM and CDR2 is ANQGSEA. This CDR3 spans 14 amino acids. V gave up 5 bases and J gave up 2 bases, with 13 bases separating them. CDR3 nucleotides: TGCAGCGTTTCGCTGGACACCCGCAATCAGCCCCAGCATTTT. Translated: CSVSLDTRNQPQHF.

As DNA, the CDR3 is TGTGCCAGCAGCTGGACTAGCGGCAAGAGCTCCTACAATGAGCAGTTCTTC. It yields the protein CASSWTSGKSSYNEQFF. V gene TRBV5-4 combines with J gene TRBJ2-1; 10 bases fit TRBD2. The V segment lost 3 bases and the J segment 0 bases; nucleotides outside the gene matches: 6. Per the germline V gene, CDR1 is SGHNT and CDR2 is YYREEE (reference sequence). This CDR3 region has 17 residues.

The chain joins TRBV4-1 to TRBJ1-2, with D uncertain. The CDR3 covers 15 residues. V lost 5 bases, J lost 0 bases, and 13 bases lay in between. Germline V CDR1 and CDR2: MGHRA, YSYEKL. CDR3 amino acids: CASSNPGRTNYGYTF. In DNA form, the CDR3 reads TGCGCCAGCAGCAACCCCGGGAGGACTAACTATGGCTACACCTTC.

The chain carries TRBV7-6 and TRBJ1-1; 10 bases are a match to TRBD1. The CDR3 sequence is 15 residues long. The ends lost 5 bases at V and 5 bases at J; junction bases unmatched: 8. Germline V gene sequence: CDR1 SGHVS, CDR2 FNYEAQ. CDR3 in amino acids: CASSLRTGGGTEAFF. The CDR3 nucleotides read TGTGCCAGCAGCCTTAGGACAGGGGGGGGAACTGAAGCTTTCTTT.

This chain links TRBV30 with TRBJ2-1; TRBD2 is a possible D gene (5 bases). The CDR3 loop spans 11 amino acids. Germline values: CDR1 GTSNPN, CDR2 SVGIG (reference sequence). V gave up 0 bases and J gave up 13 bases, with 10 bases separating them. The CDR3 sequence is CAWSVLGLQFF. In DNA form, the CDR3 reads TGTGCCTGGAGTGTACTAGGACTCCAGTTCTTC.

This chain connects TRBV19 to TRBJ1-1; no firm D call. V lost 7 bases and J lost 3, with 15 bases in between. The germline gives CDR1 LNHDA, CDR2 SQIVND (reference sequence). CDR3 length equals 14 residues. CDR3 residues: CASISGFSDTEAFF. CDR3 DNA sequence: TGTGCCAGTATCTCTGGTTTCAGCGACACTGAAGCTTTCTTT.

The V call is TRBV28, the J call TRBJ1-2; 12 nucleotides align to TRBD1. This CDR3 spans 16 amino acids. J was trimmed by 0 bases and V by 6 bases; bases with no gene match: 5. Looked up from germline, CDR1 is MDHEN and CDR2 is SYDVKM. CDR3 region: CASRGQGALTNYGYTF. CDR3 DNA sequence: TGTGCCAGCAGGGGACAGGGGGCCCTGACTAACTATGGCTACACCTTC.

In its sample, this clone was seen once. This chain links TRBV28 with TRBJ1-2, with a possible D match to TRBD1 (5 bases). CDR3 length equals 18 residues. V gave up 3 bases and J gave up 8 bases, with 28 bases separating them. CDR1 is MDHEN and CDR2 is SYDVKM in the germline V gene. CDR3: CASSFGRWGRREAGGYTF. The DNA for the CDR3 is TGTGCCAGCAGTTTCGGGAGGTGGGGCAGGCGGGAAGCGGGAGGCTACACCTTC.

This clone came up once. The chain uses TRBV30 and TRBJ1-2; 7 nucleotides align to TRBD1. The CDR3 loop spans 14 amino acids. Unmatched junction bases numbered 11, after V lost 5 bases and J lost 5 bases. Germline V gives CDR1 GTSNPN, CDR2 SVGIG (reference sequence). This CDR3 reads CAWWEEGARYGYTF. In DNA form, the CDR3 reads TGTGCCTGGTGGGAGGAGGGGGCGCGATATGGCTACACCTTC.

The rearrangement uses TRBV12-3 or TRBV12-4 and TRBJ2-7, with D maybe TRBD2 (6 bases). The CDR3 totals 12 residues. V was trimmed by 8 bases and J by 6 bases, leaving 14 bases between them. The CDR3 reads CASSFGGGEQYF. The CDR3 DNA follows: TGTGCCAGCTCCTTCGGGGGAGGCGAGCAGTACTTC.

The chain combines TRBV5-6 with TRBJ2-3; D call uncertain. Germline-derived CDR1 and CDR2 are SGHDT and YYEEEE. The germline V and J ends were trimmed by 0 bases and 4 bases, with 6 bases remaining between them. The CDR3 loop spans 13 amino acids. CDR3 sequence (DNA): TGTGCCAGCAGCTTGGACAGACCAGATACGCAGTATTTT. As protein: CASSLDRPDTQYF.

The rearrangement uses TRBV7-2 and TRBJ1-1, with 7 bases identical to TRBD1. The germline V gene has CDR1 SGHTA and CDR2 FQGNSA. With V trimmed by 3 bases and J by 4 bases, 20 bases remained unmatched. The CDR3 covers 19 residues. Here the CDR3 DNA reads TGTGCCAGCAGCTTTGTGGCAGGGGGGTTAATGGTGACCCCCACTGAAGCTTTCTTT. This gives the protein CASSFVAGGLMVTPTEAFF.

This chain links TRBV3-1 (or the pseudogene TRBV3-2) with TRBJ2-1, with TRBD2 identical over 13 bases. In germline, CDR1 is LGHDT, CDR2 YNNKEL (reference sequence). The J segment lost 9 bases and the V segment lost 0 bases, leaving 5 bases of the junction unmatched. The CDR3 totals 16 residues. CDR3 coding DNA: TGTGCCAGCAGCCAAGATAAACTAGCGGGGGGGCTTGAGCAGTTCTTC. Translation gives CASSQDKLAGGLEQFF.

The chain combines TRBV27 with TRBJ1-5, with TRBD1 as a possible D gene (5 bases). The germline V and J ends were trimmed by 2 bases and 1 base, with 12 bases remaining between them. Germline V gene lookup returns CDR1 MNHEY and CDR2 SMNVEV (reference sequence). The CDR3 runs to 16 residues. The CDR3 bases are TGTGCCAGCAGTTTACGGCAGGGCCTAAGCAATCAGCCCCAGCATTTT. Amino acid sequence: CASSLRQGLSNQPQHF.

The J gene is TRBJ1-1, the V gene TRBV12-3 or TRBV12-4; tentative D call: TRBD1 (5 bases). This CDR3 has 13 amino acids. V lost 2 bases and J 8 bases, leaving 12 bases between the germline ends. CDR3 sequence: CASSLRRVKEAFF. CDR3 DNA sequence: TGTGCCAGCAGTTTACGCAGGGTAAAGGAAGCTTTCTTT.

This sequence joins TRBV6-5 and TRBJ2-1, with 10 positions matching TRBD2. V gave up 8 bases and J gave up 3 bases; unmatched junction bases: 4. Per the germline V gene, CDR1 is MNHEY and CDR2 is SVGAGI. This CDR3 is 14 amino acids long. The CDR3 DNA reads as TGTGCCAGCGAGCTAGCGGGAGTCTACAATGAGCAGTTCTTC. The encoded protein is CASELAGVYNEQFF.

The J gene is TRBJ2-2, the V gene TRBV7-9, with D hard to call. The CDR3 is made up of 14 amino acids. V was clipped by 2 bases and J by 8 bases, with 12 bases between them. CDR1 is SEHNR and CDR2 is FQNEAQ in the germline V gene (reference sequence). This chain's CDR3 is CASSLSTRFGELFF. Written as DNA, the CDR3 is TGTGCCAGCAGCTTATCTACCCGCTTTGGGGAGCTGTTTTTT.

The chain combines TRBV7-9 with TRBJ2-7; TRBD2 aligns across 9 bases. The CDR3 length is 14 residues. Germline CDR1 is SEHNR and CDR2 is FQNEAQ (reference sequence). V lost 5 bases and J lost 2; bases outside the gene matches: 4. The CDR3 is CASSALAGTYEQYF. In DNA form, the CDR3 reads TGTGCCAGCAGCGCCCTAGCGGGGACCTACGAGCAGTACTTC.

The rearrangement joins TRBV24-1 to TRBJ1-5, with TRBD1 as a possible D gene (6 bases). V was trimmed by 5 bases and J by 5 bases, leaving 15 bases between them. Germline CDR1 and CDR2: KGHDR and SFDVKD. The length of the CDR3 is 15 residues. The CDR3 DNA reads TGTGCCACCAGTGCGTTTGGGGGCGCGGATCAGCCCCAGCATTTT. Its translation is CATSAFGGADQPQHF.

The V and J genes are TRBV2 and TRBJ2-3; possible D gene TRBD2, 5 bases. CDR1 SNHLY and CDR2 FYNNEI come from the germline V gene. This CDR3 region has 13 residues. Deletions cut 0 bases from V and 6 bases from J, with 7 bases between. The CDR3, as DNA: TGTGCCAGCAGTGAAGCGGGAGCGGATACGCAGTATTTT. This encodes CASSEAGADTQYF.

This clone was seen once. This rearrangement joins TRBV18 to TRBJ2-1, with TRBD2 matching over 16 bases. Germline CDR1 is KGHSH and CDR2 is LQKENI. Trimming cost V 3 bases and J 7 bases; bases outside gene matches: 3. This CDR3 comprises 16 residues. In DNA, the CDR3 is TGTGCCAGCTCACCTGGGACTAGCGGGAGGGGTAATGAGCAGTTCTTC. It is translated as CASSPGTSGRGNEQFF.

V usage is TRBV7-9 and J usage is TRBJ1-4, with D possibly TRBD1 on 5 matching bases. Germline V lookup: CDR1 SEHNR, CDR2 FQNEAQ (reference sequence). Between the trimmed V and J ends, which lost 4 bases and 8 bases, there was a span of 11 bases. The CDR3 consists of 13 residues. The CDR3 region is CASSSGNSEKLFF. In DNA, the CDR3 is TGTGCCAGCAGCTCAGGGAATTCAGAAAAACTGTTTTTT.

The chain couples TRBV28 to TRBJ2-1; 7 bases agree with TRBD1. From germline, CDR1 is MDHEN and CDR2 SYDVKM. Trimming removed 6 bases from V and 0 bases from J; junction bases left unmatched: 14. This CDR3 comprises 18 residues. The CDR3 DNA sequence: TGTGCCAGCAGCCGACCGACAGGGCGTTCAAGCTCCTACAATGAGCAGTTCTTC. Residues: CASSRPTGRSSSYNEQFF.

This chain links TRBV4-3 with TRBJ2-7, with a tentative D call TRBD2 (6 bases). V shed 5 bases and J shed 2 bases, with 16 bases lying between them. Germline V lookup: CDR1 LGHNA, CDR2 YSLEER. The CDR3 runs 15 residues. The CDR3 DNA reads as TGCGCCAGCAGCGAAGCGGGCCCAGGGCCCTACGAGCAGTACTTC. Its translation is CASSEAGPGPYEQYF.

V usage is TRBV5-4 and J usage is TRBJ1-6, with D uncertain. The germline gives CDR1 SGHNT, CDR2 YYREEE (reference sequence). The CDR3 length is 14 residues. V shed 0 bases and J shed 9 bases, with 10 bases lying between them. In nucleotides, the CDR3 is TGTGCCAGCAGCTTGGTTGGAGATCCTTCACCCCTCCACTTT. It specifies CASSLVGDPSPLHF.

The rearrangement links TRBV18 to TRBJ2-2; weak D call: TRBD1 (5 bases). The CDR3 is 14 amino acids. The ends were cut back, 4 bases at V and 1 base at J, with 7 bases in the middle. The germline V gene has CDR1 KGHSH and CDR2 LQKENI. The CDR3 region has the DNA TGTGCCAGCTCACACCAGGGGAACACCGGGGAGCTGTTTTTT. It yields the protein CASSHQGNTGELFF. The entire variable domain, with the rest obtained from reference TRBV18 and TRBJ2-2, is as follows: NAGVMQNPRHLVRRRGQEARLRCSPMKGHSHVYWYRQLPEEGLKFMVYLQKENIIDESGMPKERFSAEFPKEGPSILRIQQVVRGDSAAYFCASSHQGNTGELFFGEGSRLTVL.

V usage is TRBV27 and J usage is TRBJ1-5; TRBD1 matches at 10 bases. Germline CDR1 reads MNHEY; CDR2 reads SMNVEV (reference sequence). This CDR3 comprises 16 residues. Germline trimming cut 6 bases from V and 7 bases from J; bases unmatched to any gene: 12. CDR3: CASRKWDRGGEQPQHF. The CDR3 nucleotides are TGTGCCAGCAGAAAATGGGACAGGGGAGGCGAGCAGCCCCAGCATTTT.

This chain uses TRBV4-2 with TRBJ2-5, with 11 positions matching TRBD2. CDR3 length: 16 amino acids. The V gene's germline CDR1 is LGHNA and CDR2 YNFKEQ. J lost 1 base, V lost 4 bases, and 5 bases had no gene match. For the CDR3, the DNA is TGTGCCAGCAGCCTCTTACTAGCGGGGGTCCAAGAGACCCAGTACTTC. Translation: CASSLLLAGVQETQYF.